Below, 25 T cell receptor beta chains from the same sample are listed, as sequenced in a study of beta chain features in type 1 diabetes. These TCRs are of unknown antigen specificity. Findings and caveats of the study: All four CD4+ subsets of Type 1 diabetes patients contained TCRB CDR3s that were moderately but significantly shorter.

The entirety of the isolated RNA underwent reverse transcription, so expressed TCRB transcripts were sequenced. Sequencing was performed with immunoSEQ multiplex PCR; in TCRdb, only in-frame clones are kept and a portion is missing. The sample has hundreds of thousands of clones, 10% to 15% seen once; the top ten hold less than 0.025%. Sequencing input: naive CD4+ T cells from blood. Receptors originate from a man aged 18 to 30 with type 1 diabetes.

This chain links TRBV10-3 with TRBJ2-5; D is unresolved. The germline gives CDR1 ENHRY, CDR2 SYGVKD. The V and J ends lost 8 bases and 1 base respectively, with 8 bases between them. This CDR3 region has 12 residues. In nucleotides, the CDR3 is TGTGCCATCGGGCCAGGCCAAGAGACCCAGTACTTC. This codes for CAIGPGQETQYF.

This clone was picked up a small number of times. This chain connects TRBV9 to TRBJ1-1; maybe TRBD1 (6 bases). The CDR3 totals 14 residues. Trimming took off 2 bases at V and 3 bases at J, with 11 bases between the two ends. CDR1 and CDR2 (germline): SGDLS, YYNGEE. The CDR3 spells CASSVGDTHTEAFF. The CDR3 nucleotides read TGTGCCAGCAGCGTTGGGGACACACACACTGAAGCTTTCTTT.

A single count supports this clone. The J gene is TRBJ2-5, the V gene TRBV10-3, with 10 bases matching TRBD1. Germline V gene lookup returns CDR1 ENHRY and CDR2 SYGVKD. This CDR3 has 14 residues. Unmatched junction bases numbered 5, after V lost 6 bases and J lost 4 bases. This CDR3 reads CAISWDRGSETQYF. The CDR3 DNA reads TGTGCCATCAGCTGGGACAGGGGTTCAGAGACCCAGTACTTC.

The chain has TRBV5-6 and TRBJ2-5, with D possibly TRBD1 on 6 matching bases. CDR3 length: 18 amino acids. Trimming stripped 2 bases from V and 5 bases from J, with 25 bases between. The V gene's germline CDR1 is SGHDT and CDR2 YYEEEE. In nucleotides, the CDR3 is TGTGCCAGCAGCTTCGGGGCCGGGACACAAACTTTACGGGAGACCCAGTACTTC. Translating it yields CASSFGAGTQTLRETQYF.

V and J are TRBV5-5 and TRBJ1-2; weak D call: TRBD1 (6 bases). CDR3 length: 15 residues. Germline CDR1 is SGHKS and CDR2 is YYEKEE (reference sequence). Trimming took 3 bases from V and 0 from J, leaving 12 bases between them. The CDR3 is CASSSRQEANYGYTF. The CDR3 DNA reads TGTGCCAGCAGCTCCCGACAGGAAGCTAACTATGGCTACACCTTC.

A word on this clone: Other DNA sequences in this sample translate to the same CDR3. The chain links TRBV7-9 to TRBJ1-5; 7 bases align to TRBD1. CDR1 and CDR2 (germline): SEHNR, FQNEAQ (reference sequence). The CDR3 is 14 residues long. V was pared by 2 bases and J by 4 bases, with 2 bases of the junction left unmatched. Here the CDR3 reads CASSLSRGNQPQHF. The DNA for the CDR3 is TGTGCCAGCAGCTTATCCAGGGGGAATCAGCCCCAGCATTTT.

This clone has only a few counts. The genes are TRBV6-5 and TRBJ2-5, with D perhaps matching TRBD1 (5 bases). Germline assignment: CDR1 MNHEY and CDR2 SVGAGI. V was shortened by 2 bases and J by 1 base, with 8 bases between the two germline ends. The CDR3 consists of 14 residues. The CDR3 nucleotides are TGTGCCAGCAGTTACAGAACAGGCCAAGAGACCCAGTACTTC. Protein: CASSYRTGQETQYF.

V and J are TRBV10-3 and TRBJ2-7; maybe TRBD1 (5 bases). With 3 bases removed from V and 2 bases from J, the gap between germline ends came to 8 bases. The CDR3 length is 13 residues. CDR1 and CDR2 (germline): ENHRY, SYGVKD. The CDR3 DNA reads TGTGCCATCAGTGAAGGGGCCACCTACGAGCAGTACTTC. Protein: CAISEGATYEQYF.

This clone has only a few counts. The chain couples TRBV11-2 to TRBJ1-1; a weak D match, TRBD1 (5 bases). Trimming stripped 5 bases from V and 0 bases from J, with 13 bases between. The CDR3 runs to 15 residues. Germline V gene data show CDR1 as SGHAT and CDR2 as FQNNGV. The CDR3 bases are TGTGCCAGCAGCCGACCTGGGACTTTGAACACTGAAGCTTTCTTT. Amino acid sequence: CASSRPGTLNTEAFF. Filled out from reference TRBV11-2 and TRBJ1-1, the complete variable domain reads EAGVAQSPRYKIIEKRQSVAFWCNPISGHATLYWYQQILGQGPKLLIQFQNNGVVDDSQLPKDRFSAERLKGVDSTLKIQPAKLEDSAVYLCASSRPGTLNTEAFFGQGTRLTVV.

CDR3: CASSHGLAGIGTQYF. Here the CDR3 DNA reads TGTGCCAGCAGCCATGGACTAGCGGGGATAGGGACCCAGTACTTC. V gene TRBV6-6 combines with J gene TRBJ2-5; TRBD2 matches 12 bases. V gave up 6 bases and J gave up 7 bases; unmatched junction bases: 9. Per germline, CDR1 MNHNY and CDR2 SVGAGI (reference sequence). The CDR3 is 15 residues long.

This clone came up many times. Other DNA variants within this sample encode the same CDR3. The rearrangement uses TRBV10-3 and TRBJ2-5, with 9 positions matching TRBD1. CDR1 is ENHRY and CDR2 is SYGVKD in the germline V gene. V was pared by 4 bases and J by 5 bases, with 2 bases of the junction left unmatched. The CDR3 consists of 13 residues. CDR3 amino acids: CAISGTGEETQYF. The CDR3 DNA reads TGTGCCATCAGTGGGACAGGGGAGGAGACCCAGTACTTC.

This clone turned up a few times. The chain links TRBV6-5 to TRBJ1-2; maybe TRBD1 (5 bases). This CDR3 contains 14 residues. The germline V gene has CDR1 MNHEY and CDR2 SVGAGI. The ends were cut back, 0 bases at V and 5 bases at J, with 10 bases in the middle. The chain's CDR3 is CASSYSPGKYGYTF. CDR3 nucleotide sequence: TGTGCCAGCAGTTACTCTCCAGGGAAGTATGGCTACACCTTC.

The V and J genes are TRBV7-9 and TRBJ2-1; TRBD2 aligns across 11 bases. Germline assignment: CDR1 SEHNR and CDR2 FQNEAQ (reference sequence). This CDR3 region has 12 residues. V was clipped by 4 bases and J by 16 bases; unmatched bases: 6. DNA of the CDR3: TGTGCCAGCAGCTCCCTAGCGGGGGGTGGATTCTTC. It codes for CASSSLAGGGFF.

This chain uses TRBV7-9 with TRBJ1-1, with D unclear. The V end lost 5 bases, the J end lost 7 bases, and 20 bases lay between the germline ends. The CDR3 covers 15 residues. The V gene's germline CDR1 is SEHNR and CDR2 FQNEAQ (reference sequence). In DNA, the CDR3 is TGTGCCAGCAGCCAGGTTTCGGACGGAAAAAATGAAGCTTTCTTT. Encoded protein: CASSQVSDGKNEAFF.

This clone came up a few times. This chain links TRBV6-6 with TRBJ2-2; 9 bases match TRBD1. The J segment lost 4 bases and the V segment lost 6 bases, leaving 6 bases of the junction unmatched. CDR1 and CDR2 from the germline V gene are MNHNY and SVGAGI (reference sequence). The CDR3 sequence is 15 residues long. The CDR3, as DNA: TGTGCCAGCAGCAAGCCGGGACAGGGCACCGGGGAGCTGTTTTTT. This gives the protein CASSKPGQGTGELFF.

V gene TRBV28 combines with J gene TRBJ1-2, with D unclear. CDR1 and CDR2 (germline): MDHEN, SYDVKM. The CDR3 loop spans 14 amino acids. Trimming pared 3 bases from V and 6 bases from J, leaving 14 bases between. CDR3 in DNA: TGTGCCAGCAGTTTCCGGCGGACGTTGCATGGCTACACCTTC. This sequence encodes CASSFRRTLHGYTF.

This clone came up a few times. The V call is TRBV5-1, the J call TRBJ2-3; possibly TRBD2 for D (5 bases). The germline gives CDR1 SGHRS, CDR2 YFSETQ. The CDR3 sequence is 17 residues long. Trimming stripped 1 base from V and 0 bases from J, with 15 bases between. Here the CDR3 reads CASSLTPTGSSTDTQYF. The DNA for the CDR3 is TGCGCCAGCAGCTTGACCCCGACGGGGTCTAGCACAGATACGCAGTATTTT.

The table lists this clone with a few counts. V is TRBV7-9 and J is TRBJ1-2, with TRBD1 matching 9 bases. Trimming removed 5 bases from V and 6 bases from J; junction bases left unmatched: 7. The CDR3 runs 14 residues. The germline CDR1 and CDR2 sequences are SEHNR and FQNEAQ (reference sequence). The CDR3 protein is CASSIQQGADGYTF. The CDR3 DNA reads as TGTGCCAGCAGCATCCAACAGGGGGCCGATGGCTACACCTTC.

V is TRBV6-6 and J is TRBJ1-1; the D gene is possibly TRBD1 (5 bases). Germline CDR1 MNHNY, CDR2 SVGAGI (reference sequence). The CDR3 consists of 14 residues. V was trimmed by 5 bases and J by 1 base, leaving 11 bases between them. The CDR3 sequence is CASSEGLSNTEAFF. The CDR3 DNA reads TGTGCCAGCAGTGAGGGACTTTCGAACACTGAAGCTTTCTTT.

The chain links TRBV7-2 to TRBJ2-1; TRBD2 aligns across 8 bases. Trimming took 1 base from V and 7 from J; bases not matched to a gene: 6. This CDR3 is 15 amino acids long. CDR1 is SGHTA and CDR2 is FQGNSA in the germline V gene. The CDR3 sequence is CASSLEISGVNEQFF. CDR3 nucleotides: TGTGCCAGCAGCTTAGAGATTAGCGGGGTAAATGAGCAGTTCTTC.

The chain couples TRBV5-8 to TRBJ1-5; TRBD1 agrees at 7 bases. V was clipped by 3 bases and J by 5 bases; unmatched bases: 2. The V gene's germline CDR1 is SGHTS and CDR2 YDEGEE. The CDR3 loop spans 13 amino acids. CDR3 sequence: CASSSQGDQPQHF. CDR3 sequence (DNA): TGTGCCAGCAGCTCGCAGGGGGATCAGCCCCAGCATTTT.

CDR3 sequence reads: CASSFAGETQYF. The CDR3 DNA reads as TGTGCCAGCAGCTTCGCGGGGGAGACCCAGTACTTC. The genes are TRBV7-8 and TRBJ2-5; possibly TRBD2 for D (6 bases). This CDR3 region has 12 residues. CDR1 is SGHVS and CDR2 is FQNEAQ in the germline V gene. Trimming stripped 3 bases from V and 5 bases from J, with 7 bases between.

This chain links TRBV30 with TRBJ2-7, with a tentative D call TRBD2 (5 bases). The V gene's germline CDR1 is GTSNPN and CDR2 SVGIG (reference sequence). CDR3 length: 15 amino acids. V was cut by 0 bases and J by 6 bases, with 18 bases left in between. CDR3 sequence: CAWSVLGLLSSEQYF. CDR3 DNA sequence: TGTGCCTGGAGTGTACTTGGACTGCTATCGTCCGAGCAGTACTTC.

The J gene is TRBJ2-2, the V gene TRBV14; a possible D gene is TRBD1 (6 bases). Trimming shortened V by 3 bases and J by 6 bases, and 11 bases separated the two germline ends. The germline gives CDR1 SGHDN, CDR2 FVKESK. The CDR3 has 14 amino acids. CDR3 sequence reads: CASSHLRTAGELFF. CDR3 nucleotides: TGTGCCAGCAGCCACCTAAGGACAGCCGGGGAGCTGTTTTTT.

The CDR3 DNA reads as TGTGCCAGCAGCTGGTCGGGACAGGGGATCAGCGAGCAGTACTTC. This translates into CASSWSGQGISEQYF. This chain links TRBV7-9 with TRBJ2-7, with 10 bases fitting TRBD1. Trimming took 4 bases from V and 6 from J; bases not matched to a gene: 9. This CDR3 region has 15 residues. Germline V gives CDR1 SEHNR, CDR2 FQNEAQ (reference sequence).